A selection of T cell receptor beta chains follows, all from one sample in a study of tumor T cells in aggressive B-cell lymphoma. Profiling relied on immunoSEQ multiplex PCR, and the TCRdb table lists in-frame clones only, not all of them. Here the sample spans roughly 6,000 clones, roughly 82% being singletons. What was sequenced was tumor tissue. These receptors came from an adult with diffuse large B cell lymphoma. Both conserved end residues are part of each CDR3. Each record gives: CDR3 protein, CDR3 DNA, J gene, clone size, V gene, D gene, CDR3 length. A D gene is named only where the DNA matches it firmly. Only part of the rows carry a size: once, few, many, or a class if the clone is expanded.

cdr3_aa: CASSFQTGSYEQYF
cdr3_nt: TGTGCCAGCAGCTTCCAGACAGGATCCTACGAGCAGTACTTC
j_call: TRBJ2-7
clone_size: -
v_call: TRBV7-2
d_call: -
cdr3_length: 14

cdr3_aa: CASSRVTGANTEAFF
cdr3_nt: TGCGCCAGCAGCCGAGTGACAGGGGCCAACACTGAAGCTTTCTTT
j_call: TRBJ1-1
clone_size: -
v_call: TRBV4-3
d_call: TRBD1
cdr3_length: 15

cdr3_aa: CASSLGAGGSYNEQFF
cdr3_nt: TGTGCCAGCAGCTTAGGGGCGGGAGGCTCCTACAATGAGCAGTTCTTC
j_call: TRBJ2-1
clone_size: -
v_call: TRBV11-2
d_call: TRBD2
cdr3_length: 16

cdr3_aa: CASRNRQGMDTQYF
cdr3_nt: TGTGCCAGCAGGAACCGACAGGGAATGGATACGCAGTATTTT
j_call: TRBJ2-3
clone_size: -
v_call: TRBV7-2
d_call: TRBD1
cdr3_length: 14

cdr3_aa: CASAGITYEQYF
cdr3_nt: TGCGCCAGTGCAGGGATAACCTACGAGCAGTACTTC
j_call: TRBJ2-7
clone_size: -
v_call: TRBV5-1
d_call: -
cdr3_length: 12

cdr3_aa: CASSLARASGRNEQFF
cdr3_nt: TGTGCCAGCAGCTTAGCGCGGGCTAGCGGGAGGAATGAGCAGTTCTTC
j_call: TRBJ2-1
clone_size: -
v_call: TRBV7-2
d_call: TRBD2
cdr3_length: 16

cdr3_aa: CATGTGLTGANVLTF
cdr3_nt: TGTGCCACCGGGACAGGCCTGACTGGGGCCAACGTCCTGACTTTC
j_call: TRBJ2-6
clone_size: -
v_call: TRBV7-3
d_call: TRBD1
cdr3_length: 15

cdr3_aa: CASSLGQFTEAFF
cdr3_nt: TGTGCCAGCAGCCTCGGACAGTTCACTGAAGCTTTTTTT
j_call: TRBJ1-1
clone_size: -
v_call: TRBV6-5
d_call: -
cdr3_length: 13

cdr3_aa: CASSQEGTSGMRDEQFF
cdr3_nt: TGTGCCAGCAGCCAAGAAGGTACTAGCGGGATGAGGGATGAGCAGTTCTTC
j_call: TRBJ2-1
clone_size: once
v_call: TRBV14
d_call: TRBD2
cdr3_length: 17

cdr3_aa: CASSYSRDTDTQYF
cdr3_nt: TGTGCCAGCAGTTACTCGAGAGACACAGATACGCAGTATTTT
j_call: TRBJ2-3
clone_size: -
v_call: TRBV6-5
d_call: -
cdr3_length: 14

cdr3_aa: CASSQPPGHFTEQYF
cdr3_nt: TGCGCCAGCAGTCAACCCCCGGGACACTTTACCGAGCAGTACTTC
j_call: TRBJ2-7
clone_size: -
v_call: TRBV23-1
d_call: -
cdr3_length: 15

cdr3_aa: CASSSPTGTGKETQYF
cdr3_nt: TGTGCCAGCAGCTCGCCCACCGGGACAGGGAAAGAGACCCAGTACTTC
j_call: TRBJ2-5
clone_size: few
v_call: TRBV7-9
d_call: TRBD1
cdr3_length: 16

cdr3_aa: CAISEGAGGGNEKLFF
cdr3_nt: TGTGCCATCAGTGAAGGGGCAGGGGGCGGTAATGAAAAACTGTTTTTT
j_call: TRBJ1-4
clone_size: few
v_call: TRBV10-3
d_call: TRBD1
cdr3_length: 16

cdr3_aa: CASSFYVTDTQYF
cdr3_nt: TGTGCCAGCAGCTTCTACGTCACAGATACGCAGTATTTT
j_call: TRBJ2-3
clone_size: few
v_call: TRBV7-3
d_call: -
cdr3_length: 13

cdr3_aa: CASSLYRMNTEAFF
cdr3_nt: TGTGCCAGCAGCTTATACAGAATGAACACTGAAGCTTTCTTT
j_call: TRBJ1-1
clone_size: -
v_call: TRBV7-2
d_call: -
cdr3_length: 14

cdr3_aa: CASSPSGGKNIQYF
cdr3_nt: TGTGCCAGCAGCCCGAGTGGGGGGAAAAACATTCAATACTTC
j_call: TRBJ2-4
clone_size: -
v_call: TRBV5-5
d_call: -
cdr3_length: 14

cdr3_aa: CASSPVGGMNTEAFF
cdr3_nt: TGTGCCAGCAGCCCGGTGGGGGGGATGAACACTGAAGCTTTCTTT
j_call: TRBJ1-1
clone_size: -
v_call: TRBV5-6
d_call: -
cdr3_length: 15